A selection of T cell receptor beta chains follows, all from one sample in a study of glioma-infiltrating T cells after dendritic cell vaccination. Profiling relied on immunoSEQ multiplex PCR, and the TCRdb table lists in-frame clones only, not all of them. The repertoire includes 80,000 to 100,000 clones, 75% to 90% of them detected once, and 4.5% to 5.5% sits in the top ten. The specimen was blood, collected after dendritic cell vaccination. The receptors were sampled from a human donor with glioblastoma. The CDR3 runs from the conserved cysteine through the conserved F or W. D genes are given only for firm matches. Only part of the rows carry a size: once, few, many, or a class if the clone is expanded.

clone_size j_call v_call d_call cdr3_nt cdr3_aa
NA TRBJ2-1 TRBV27 NA TGTGCCAGCAGTTTAGGCGGTAGCTCCTACAATGAGCAGTTCTTC CASSLGGSSYNEQFF
NA TRBJ2-1 TRBV29-1 TRBD1 TGCAGCGTTAGGACAGGGGGAGGCTACAATGAGCAGTTCTTC CSVRTGGGYNEQFF
NA TRBJ1-2 TRBV19 TRBD1 TGTGCCAGTAGTATTGCGCAGGGGGGCGGCTACACCTTC CASSIAQGGGYTF
few TRBJ1-5 TRBV6-5 NA TGTGCCAGCAGTACGACCCAGGGTTTCGGTCAGCCCCAGCATTTT CASSTTQGFGQPQHF
NA TRBJ2-7 TRBV4-2 NA TGTGCCAGCAGCCAAGAGCTCCCAGGGGTCAAGTACGAGCAGTACTTC CASSQELPGVKYEQYF
NA TRBJ2-1 TRBV27 TRBD2 TGTGCCAGCGCCTCCTACGAGCGGGATCGGGGAAATGAGCAGTTCTTC CASASYERDRGNEQFF
NA TRBJ2-2 TRBV28 TRBD1 TGTGCCAGCAGTTTGACAGGGTGGAACACCGGGGAGCTGTTTTTT CASSLTGWNTGELFF
few TRBJ2-5 TRBV18 TRBD2 TGTGCCAGCTCACCATTCGCTAGCGGGCAAGAGACCCAGTACTTC CASSPFASGQETQYF
once TRBJ2-7 TRBV15 TRBD1 TGTGCCACCAGCAGCCACAGGGGGCAGAAGACCTACGAGCAGTACTTC CATSSHRGQKTYEQYF
NA TRBJ1-1 TRBV29-1 NA TGCAGCGTTGTCAGATCCCCTGAAGCTTTCTTT CSVVRSPEAFF
NA TRBJ2-2 TRBV30 NA TGTGCCTTGGCAGTGGGGAGGCAGTGGACCGGGGAGCTGTTTTTT CALAVGRQWTGELFF
NA TRBJ2-5 TRBV9 TRBD2 TGTGCCAGCAGCCGAAGTAGCGGGGGGGAACAAGAGACCCAGTACTTC CASSRSSGGEQETQYF
NA TRBJ2-1 TRBV10-1 TRBD2 TGCGCCAGCAGTCCCCCCGGGACTAGCGGGGGGGCGTACAATGAGCAGTTCTTC CASSPPGTSGGAYNEQFF
NA TRBJ2-7 TRBV10-3 NA TGTGCCACCCTCCGGGACACCGCCTACGAGCAGTACTTC CATLRDTAYEQYF
NA TRBJ2-1 TRBV6-6 TRBD2 TGTGCCAGCAGTTCCCCACTAGCGGGAGGGTCCGAGCAGTTCTTC CASSSPLAGGSEQFF
once TRBJ2-5 TRBV29-1 NA TGCAGCGTTGTGGTGACAGAAGAGCAGTACTTC CSVVVTEEQYF
NA TRBJ2-3 TRBV23-1 TRBD1 TGCGCCAGCAGTCACTGGGGACAGGGCCCTAGCACAGATACGCAGTATTTT CASSHWGQGPSTDTQYF
NA TRBJ1-4 TRBV9 NA TGTGCCAGCAGCCCTTACAGGGAGAATGAAAAACTGTTTTTT CASSPYRENEKLFF
once TRBJ2-7 TRBV6-1 NA TGTGCCAGCAACCACAGGTCCTCCTACGAGCAGTACTTC CASNHRSSYEQYF
NA TRBJ1-2 TRBV5-1 NA TGCGCCAGCAGCTTGGACAGGGGCTACACCTTC CASSLDRGYTF
NA TRBJ2-7 TRBV2 NA TGTGCCAGCACCCCATTGAGCTACGAGCAGTACTTC CASTPLSYEQYF
NA TRBJ1-5 TRBV19 NA TGTGCCAGCCAACAGGGTGCGGGCAATCAGCCCCAGCATTTT CASQQGAGNQPQHF
NA TRBJ2-1 TRBV5-1 TRBD2 TGCGCCAGCAGCCCTGTAGCGGGAGGTTCCAAACTCAATGAGCAGTTCTTC CASSPVAGGSKLNEQFF
NA TRBJ1-1 TRBV5-1 TRBD1 TGCGCCAGCAGCTTGGAGGAGGGGGCATACACTGAAGCTTTCTTT CASSLEEGAYTEAFF
NA TRBJ2-7 TRBV19 TRBD1 TGTGCCAGTAGTATAGGGGGGACAGGATCCTACGAGCAGTACTTC CASSIGGTGSYEQYF
NA TRBJ2-1 TRBV2 NA TGTGCCAGCAGCCCCGAGACTAGGAGTGCTGAGCAGTTCTTC CASSPETRSAEQFF
NA TRBJ2-6 TRBV13 NA TGTGCCAGCAGGATATGGGAGCTGGTACAAAGTCGGGCCAACGTCCTGACTTTC CASRIWELVQSRANVLTF
NA TRBJ2-2 TRBV5-4 NA TGTGCCAGCAGCCCAAGCCCGACTCCGGGACTGAACACCGGGGAGCTGTTTTTT CASSPSPTPGLNTGELFF
NA TRBJ2-3 TRBV5-6 TRBD2 TGTGCCAGCAGCTTTGGACTAGCGGGAGAGCTTGGGGAGACAGATACGCAGTATTTT CASSFGLAGELGETDTQYF
NA TRBJ2-3 TRBV5-1 NA TGCGCCAGCAGCCTGTCCGGGGTGAACACAGATACGCAGTATTTT CASSLSGVNTDTQYF
NA TRBJ1-1 TRBV28 TRBD1 TGTGCCAGCCAGCCCAGACAGGGGGGAGCTTTCTTT CASQPRQGGAFF
NA TRBJ2-7 TRBV28 TRBD2 TGTGCCAGCAGTTTAGGACTAGCTAAGGGCGAGCAGTACTTC CASSLGLAKGEQYF
NA TRBJ1-1 TRBV5-1 NA TGCGCCAGCTCGCAGGGGAGCTCTGAAGCTTTCTTT CASSQGSSEAFF
NA TRBJ1-3 TRBV14 NA TGTGCCAGCAGCAGCCAACGGTACACCATATATTTT CASSSQRYTIYF
NA TRBJ2-7 TRBV5-1 NA TGCGCCAGCAGCTGGACAACGGGACTGGGAATATACGAGCAGTACTTC CASSWTTGLGIYEQYF
NA TRBJ1-1 TRBV4-1 NA TGCGCCAGCAGCCAAGAAACAGGCAGCACTGAAGCTTTCTTT CASSQETGSTEAFF
NA TRBJ1-1 TRBV5-4 TRBD1 TGTGCCAGCAGCTGGGGGACAGGGGCGAACACTGAAGCTTTCTTT CASSWGTGANTEAFF
NA TRBJ1-2 TRBV28 TRBD1 TGTGCCAGCAGTTCCTTGGGACAGGGGGCACGGGGCTACACCTTC CASSSLGQGARGYTF
NA TRBJ2-1 TRBV5-1 TRBD2 TGCGCCAGCACCCGGGGGGGACCCACGGTCAATGAGCAGTTCTTC CASTRGGPTVNEQFF
NA TRBJ2-7 TRBV5-1 TRBD1 TGCGCCAGCAGGCCCGGGACAGGGGGCCTCCACGAGCAGTACTTC CASRPGTGGLHEQYF
NA TRBJ2-1 TRBV11-2 NA TGTGCCAGCAGCTTCAGGGCCTACAATGAGCAGTTCTTC CASSFRAYNEQFF
NA TRBJ1-5 TRBV30 NA TGTGCCTGGAGTTCCGGGGGAGGCCAGCCCCAGCATTTT CAWSSGGGQPQHF
NA TRBJ2-7 TRBV27 NA TGTGCCAGCAGCCGCGTTTTTGGTGGCTACGAGCAGTACTTC CASSRVFGGYEQYF
NA TRBJ1-1 TRBV19 TRBD1 TGTGCCAGTAGCCCCCAGGGGGCGAGAATGAACACTGAAGCTTTCTTT CASSPQGARMNTEAFF
few TRBJ1-2 TRBV30 NA TGTGCCTGGAGTGTGGGTGGAGCCACATCCCATGGCTACACCTTC CAWSVGGATSHGYTF
few TRBJ1-5 TRBV30 NA TGTGCCTGGAGTGTACTAAGCAATCAGCCCCAGCATTTT CAWSVLSNQPQHF
NA TRBJ1-1 TRBV20-1 NA TGCAGTGCTAACATCGCCGAAGCTTTCTTT CSANIAEAFF
NA TRBJ1-5 TRBV18 NA TGTGCCAGCTCTCACGGGGGGGAACAGCCCCAGCATTTT CASSHGGEQPQHF
NA TRBJ2-2 TRBV6-5 TRBD1 TGTGCCAGCAGTTCAAGACAGGGGAGGCGCGGGGAGCTGTTTTTT CASSSRQGRRGELFF
NA TRBJ2-7 TRBV7-9 NA TGTGCCAGCAGCTTACAAGGCGGGTCCTACGAGCAGTACTTC CASSLQGGSYEQYF
NA TRBJ1-1 TRBV9 NA TGTGCCAGCAGCGTAGAGGGGTACACTGAAGCTTTCTTT CASSVEGYTEAFF
NA TRBJ1-2 TRBV5-4 TRBD1 TGTGCCAGCAGCCGTTCACAGGGGAATAACTATGGCTACACCTTC CASSRSQGNNYGYTF
NA TRBJ1-5 TRBV29-1 TRBD1 TGCAGCGTTGAGGCCGTGGACAGGGGCAATCAGCCCCAGCATTTT CSVEAVDRGNQPQHF
NA TRBJ2-1 TRBV19 TRBD2 TGTGCCAGTAGTACCGGAACCGGGACTAGCGGTCACAATGAGCAGTTCTTC CASSTGTGTSGHNEQFF
NA TRBJ1-1 TRBV29-1 TRBD1 TGCAGCGTTACCGGGACAGGGGCGTTGAACACTGAAGCTTTCTTT CSVTGTGALNTEAFF
NA TRBJ1-1 TRBV6-5 TRBD1 TGTGCCAGCAGTTACCCCGACAGGGCCACTGAAGCTTTCTTT CASSYPDRATEAFF
NA TRBJ2-1 TRBV19 TRBD1 TGTGCCAGTCAGAGACAGGGGTATTACAATGAGCAGTTCTTC CASQRQGYYNEQFF